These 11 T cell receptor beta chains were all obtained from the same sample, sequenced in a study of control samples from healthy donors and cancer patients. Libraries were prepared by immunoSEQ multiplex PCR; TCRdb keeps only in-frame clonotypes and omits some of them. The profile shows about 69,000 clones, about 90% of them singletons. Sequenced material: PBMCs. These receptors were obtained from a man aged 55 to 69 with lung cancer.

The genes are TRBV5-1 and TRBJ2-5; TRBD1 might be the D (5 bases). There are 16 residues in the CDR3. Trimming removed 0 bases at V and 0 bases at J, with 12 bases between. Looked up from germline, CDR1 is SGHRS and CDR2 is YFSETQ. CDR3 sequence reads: CASSLVRSGNQETQYF. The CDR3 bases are TGCGCCAGCAGCTTGGTTCGATCAGGGAACCAAGAGACCCAGTACTTC. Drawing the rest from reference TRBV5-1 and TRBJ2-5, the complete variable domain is KAGVTQTPRYLIKTRGQQVTLSCSPISGHRSVSWYQQTPGQGLQFLFEYFSETQRNKGNFPGRFSGRQFSNSRSEMNVSTLELGDSALYLCASSLVRSGNQETQYFGPGTRLLVL.

This chain's CDR3 is CASSLEPSTYEQYF. For the CDR3, the DNA is TGCGCCAGCAGCTTGGAGCCTTCTACCTACGAGCAGTACTTC. The chain employs TRBV5-1 and TRBJ2-7; D unresolved. CDR3 length: 14 amino acids. Germline V lookup: CDR1 SGHRS, CDR2 YFSETQ. V lost 0 bases to trimming and J lost 2 bases, with 9 bases between them.

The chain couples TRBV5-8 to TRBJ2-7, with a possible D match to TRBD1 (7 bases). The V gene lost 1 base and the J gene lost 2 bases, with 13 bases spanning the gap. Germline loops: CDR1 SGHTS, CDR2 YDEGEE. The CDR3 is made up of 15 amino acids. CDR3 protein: CASSLFRGEPYEQYF. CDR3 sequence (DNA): TGTGCCAGCAGCTTGTTCAGGGGGGAGCCCTACGAGCAGTACTTC. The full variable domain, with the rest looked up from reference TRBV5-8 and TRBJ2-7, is EAGVTQSPTHLIKTRGQQATLRCSPISGHTSVYWYQQALGLGLQFLLWYDEGEERNRGNFPPRFSGRQFPNYSSELNVNALELEDSALYLCASSLFRGEPYEQYFGPGTRLTVT.

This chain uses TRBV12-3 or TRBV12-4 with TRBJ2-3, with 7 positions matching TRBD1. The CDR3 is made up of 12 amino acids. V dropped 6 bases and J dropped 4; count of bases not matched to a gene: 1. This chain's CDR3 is CASRGGSDTQYF. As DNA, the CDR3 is TGTGCCAGCAGAGGGGGCTCAGATACGCAGTATTTT.

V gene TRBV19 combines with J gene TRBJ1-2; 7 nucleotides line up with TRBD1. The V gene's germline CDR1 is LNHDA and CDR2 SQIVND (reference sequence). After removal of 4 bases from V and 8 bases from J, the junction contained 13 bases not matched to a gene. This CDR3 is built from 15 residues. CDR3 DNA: TGTGCCAGTAGTACGTACCCTGAGACAGGGAGAGGCTACACCTTC. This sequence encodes CASSTYPETGRGYTF.

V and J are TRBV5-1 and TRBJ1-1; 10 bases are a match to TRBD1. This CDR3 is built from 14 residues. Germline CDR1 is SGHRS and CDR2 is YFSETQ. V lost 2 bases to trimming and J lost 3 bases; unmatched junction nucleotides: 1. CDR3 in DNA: TGCGCCAGCAGCTTCGGGACAGGGGACACTGAAGCTTTCTTT. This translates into CASSFGTGDTEAFF.

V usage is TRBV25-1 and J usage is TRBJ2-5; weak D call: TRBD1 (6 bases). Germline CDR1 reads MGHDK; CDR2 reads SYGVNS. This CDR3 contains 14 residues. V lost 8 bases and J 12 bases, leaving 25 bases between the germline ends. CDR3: CASSDPGQPIIKYF. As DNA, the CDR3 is TGTGCCAGCTCCGACCCGGGACAACCCATCATTAAGTACTTC.

The CDR3 sequence is CASNFLGPYEQYF. CDR3 nucleotides: TGTGCCAGCAACTTCCTTGGGCCCTACGAGCAGTACTTC. The chain recombines TRBV5-6 with TRBJ2-7, with D uncertain. Germline CDR1 and CDR2: SGHDT and YYEEEE. With 6 bases removed from V and 2 bases from J, the gap between germline ends came to 12 bases. The CDR3 is 13 amino acids.

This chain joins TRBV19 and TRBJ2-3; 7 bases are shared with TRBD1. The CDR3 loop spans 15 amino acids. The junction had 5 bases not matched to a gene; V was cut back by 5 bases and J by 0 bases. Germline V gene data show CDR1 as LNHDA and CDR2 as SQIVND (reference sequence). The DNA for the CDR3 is TGTGCCAGTAGTCAGGGGGACAGAAGCACAGATACGCAGTATTTT. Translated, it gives CASSQGDRSTDTQYF.

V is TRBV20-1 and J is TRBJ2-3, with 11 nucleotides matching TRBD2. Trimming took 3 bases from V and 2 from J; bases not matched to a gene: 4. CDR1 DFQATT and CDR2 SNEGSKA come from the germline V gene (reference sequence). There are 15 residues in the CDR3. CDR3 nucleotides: TGCAGTGCTAGTGGGACTAGCGGAATCACAGATACGCAGTATTTT. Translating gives CSASGTSGITDTQYF.

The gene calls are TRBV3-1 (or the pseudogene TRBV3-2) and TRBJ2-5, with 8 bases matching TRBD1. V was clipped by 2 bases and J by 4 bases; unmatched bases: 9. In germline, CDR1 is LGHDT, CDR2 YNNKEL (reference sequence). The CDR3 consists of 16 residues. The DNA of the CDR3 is TGTGCCAGCAGCCAACAAATTAGTCAGGGGGCAGAGACCCAGTACTTC. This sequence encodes CASSQQISQGAETQYF.